One and the same sample provided the 32 T cell receptor beta chains below, sequenced in a study of shared clonotypes between healthy human individuals. TCRdb keeps only in-frame clones here, not all; method: immunoSEQ multiplex PCR. Of 2 million to 2.5 million clones in the sample, 92% were seen once. Sequencing was carried out using naive CD4+ T cells from PBMCs. Subset meaning: CD45RA+ positively selected. Receptors were obtained from a man aged 18 to 29 in good health. Some clones in this sample may be carry-over from other donors' samples.

This chain uses TRBV6-4 with TRBJ2-5; D gene unclear. The V end was cut by 6 bases, the J end by 2 bases, with 13 bases between. CDR3 length: 14 residues. Germline V gene sequence: CDR1 MRHNA, CDR2 SNTAGT. The CDR3 sequence: CASSPDGSQETQYF. CDR3 nucleotides: TGTGCCAGCAGCCCGGACGGCTCACAAGAGACCCAGTACTTC.

This sequence joins TRBV28 and TRBJ2-5; TRBD1 matches 9 bases. TRBJ2-7 explains the end of the DNA better; the J call may be wrong. The length of the CDR3 is 15 residues. Germline CDR1 is MDHEN and CDR2 is SYDVKM. The CDR3 spells CASSTGGQGRNEQYF. CDR3 bases: TGTGCCAGCTCGACGGGCGGACAGGGGAGGAACGAGCAGTACTTC.

J is TRBJ2-7 and V is TRBV28; D possibly uses TRBD1 or TRBD2 (5 bases each). V was clipped by 2 bases and J by 3 bases, with 11 bases between them. The germline V gene has CDR1 MDHEN and CDR2 SYDVKM. CDR3 length: 14 residues. The CDR3 here is CASSLIGGGYEQYF. The CDR3 coding sequence is TGTGCCAGCAGTTTAATTGGGGGTGGCTACGAGCAGTACTTC.

This rearrangement joins TRBV28 to TRBJ2-3; 16 bases match TRBD2. CDR3 length: 16 residues. Germline CDR1 MDHEN, CDR2 SYDVKM. Trimming at V came to 6 bases and at J to 5 bases, leaving 5 bases not matched to a gene. In nucleotides, the CDR3 is TGTGCCAGCAGGGGACTAGCGGGAGGGTATGGAGATACGCAGTATTTT. Its protein product is CASRGLAGGYGDTQYF.

The chain combines TRBV28 with TRBJ2-3; D call uncertain. Trimming cost V 6 bases and J 6 bases, with 16 bases left between them. The CDR3 totals 14 residues. The V gene's germline CDR1 is MDHEN and CDR2 SYDVKM. In DNA, the CDR3 is TGTGCCAGCAGCTCTTCTAGGGAAGGCGATACGCAGTATTTT. The encoded protein is CASSSSREGDTQYF.

The V call is TRBV18, the J call TRBJ1-2; D is undetermined. The CDR3 contains 13 residues. The V gene's germline CDR1 is KGHSH and CDR2 LQKENI. Trimming took 2 bases from V and 6 from J, leaving 10 bases between them. The chain's CDR3 is CASSPYGSDGYTF. The CDR3 DNA reads as TGTGCCAGCTCACCATATGGGTCGGATGGCTACACCTTC.

This chain connects TRBV6-5 to TRBJ2-2; the match to TRBD1 covers 7 bases. In germline, CDR1 is MNHEY, CDR2 SVGAGI. The CDR3 consists of 15 residues. J was trimmed by 6 bases and V by 5 bases; bases with no gene match: 9. The DNA of the CDR3 is TGTGCCAGCAGTAAGAGGACAGGCTCAGCCGGGGAGCTGTTTTTT. Residues: CASSKRTGSAGELFF.

The rearrangement joins TRBV6-6 to TRBJ2-7; 8 bases map to TRBD2. The CDR3 has 14 residues. Germline CDR1 reads MNHNY; CDR2 reads SVGAGI (reference sequence). V was pared by 0 bases and J by 4 bases, with 2 bases of the junction left unmatched. CDR3 loop: CASSYSASGYEQYF. The CDR3 DNA is TGTGCCAGCAGTTACTCGGCTAGCGGGTACGAGCAGTACTTC.

This clone was found once. The chain carries TRBV5-4 and TRBJ2-2, with TRBD1 matching 10 bases. CDR3 length: 17 amino acids. CDR1 SGHNT and CDR2 YYREEE come from the germline V gene (reference sequence). V shed 0 bases, J shed 3 bases, and the junction held 5 bases outside the gene matches. The CDR3: CASSLAKGQGHTGELFF. The CDR3 nucleotides are TGTGCCAGCAGCTTGGCCAAGGGACAGGGGCACACCGGGGAGCTGTTTTTT.

This chain uses TRBV5-4 with TRBJ2-3; D is ambiguous. From germline, CDR1 is SGHNT and CDR2 YYREEE (reference sequence). Trimming took 9 bases from V and 0 from J, leaving 17 bases between them. The CDR3 sequence is 15 residues long. The CDR3 DNA follows: TGTGCCACCTCTGCTGGGGAAGCTAGCACAGATACGCAGTATTTT. Translated, it gives CATSAGEASTDTQYF.

V and J are TRBV28 and TRBJ2-5; maybe TRBD1 (6 bases). The germline V and J ends were trimmed by 9 bases and 1 base, with 21 bases remaining between them. Germline V gene data show CDR1 as MDHEN and CDR2 as SYDVKM. The CDR3 is made up of 16 amino acids. In DNA, the CDR3 is TGTGCCAGTAATACAGGGCTACGGACCCGCCAAGAGACCCAGTACTTC. Its translation is CASNTGLRTRQETQYF. Together with reference TRBV28 and TRBJ2-5, the CDR3 gives the full variable domain: DVKVTQSSRYLVKRTGEKVFLECVQDMDHENMFWYRQDPGLGLRLIYFSYDVKMKEKGDIPEGYSVSREKKERFSLILESASTNQTSMYLCASNTGLRTRQETQYFGPGTRLLVL.

The chain carries TRBV7-2 and TRBJ2-7; 10 bases line up with TRBD1. V lost 0 bases to trimming and J lost 3 bases; unmatched junction nucleotides: 14. This CDR3 is built from 19 residues. The germline V gene has CDR1 SGHTA and CDR2 FQGNSA. The CDR3 spells CASSLAVDTAGQGYYEQYF. The CDR3 nucleotides are TGTGCCAGCAGCTTAGCCGTGGACACAGCGGGACAGGGGTACTACGAGCAGTACTTC.

The V and J genes are TRBV28 and TRBJ2-7; D might be TRBD1 or TRBD2, each matching 5 bases. Trimming shortened V by 2 bases and J by 0 bases, and 11 bases separated the two germline ends. CDR1 and CDR2 from the germline V gene are MDHEN and SYDVKM. CDR3 length: 15 residues. CDR3 in DNA: TGTGCCAGCAGTTTAATGTGGGGGAGCTCCTACGAGCAGTACTTC. It yields the protein CASSLMWGSSYEQYF.

The chain is built from TRBV7-2 and TRBJ1-5, with TRBD1 matching over 12 bases. The CDR3 contains 16 residues. Germline values: CDR1 SGHTA, CDR2 FQGNSA. V dropped 0 bases and J dropped 7; count of bases not matched to a gene: 4. In nucleotides, the CDR3 is TGTGCCAGCAGCTTAGCGGGGACAGGGGGCGAACAGCCCCAGCATTTT. Translation gives CASSLAGTGGEQPQHF. The full variable domain, with the rest looked up from reference TRBV7-2 and TRBJ1-5, is GAGVSQSPSNKVTEKGKDVELRCDPISGHTALYWYRQSLGQGLEFLIYFQGNSAPDKSGLPSDRFSAERTGGSVSTLTIQRTQQEDSAVYLCASSLAGTGGEQPQHFGDGTRLSIL.

The gene calls are TRBV5-1 and TRBJ1-3; 9 bases match TRBD1. The CDR3 contains 15 residues. The trim removed 7 bases at V and 3 bases at J, leaving 8 bases unmatched. Germline V gene data show CDR1 as SGHRS and CDR2 as YFSETQ. CDR3 sequence: CASGSTGGSGNTIYF. DNA for the CDR3: TGCGCCAGCGGGAGTACAGGGGGCAGTGGAAACACCATATATTTT.

The chain employs TRBV25-1 and TRBJ1-6; possible D gene TRBD1, 5 bases. V was pared by 3 bases and J by 6 bases, with 12 bases between. Germline lookup yields CDR1 MGHDK and CDR2 SYGVNS. This CDR3 is built from 15 residues. Here the CDR3 DNA reads TGTGCCAGCAGTGAGGCGGGACGTCTTAATTCACCCCTCCACTTT. Its translation is CASSEAGRLNSPLHF.

V gene TRBV10-2 combines with J gene TRBJ2-4; the match to TRBD1 covers 11 bases. The CDR3 consists of 18 residues. The ends lost 6 bases at V and 4 bases at J; junction bases unmatched: 14. CDR1 is WSHSY, CDR2 SAAADI, per germline. DNA for the CDR3: TGCGCCAGCAGCAAAATTCCGGGACAGGGGGTGATTAAAAACATTCAGTACTTC. Translating it yields CASSKIPGQGVIKNIQYF.

This clone was detected only once. The chain is built from TRBV7-2 and TRBJ1-4; no definite D call. The ends were cut back, 4 bases at V and 4 bases at J, with 13 bases in the middle. CDR3 size: 15 residues. Germline V gene sequence: CDR1 SGHTA, CDR2 FQGNSA. The CDR3 is CASSSTGVNNEKLFF. In DNA form, the CDR3 reads TGTGCCAGCAGCTCCACTGGGGTAAATAATGAAAAACTGTTTTTT.

The rearrangement joins TRBV7-2 to TRBJ2-1; a possible D gene is TRBD2 (5 bases). V was cut by 4 bases and J by 7 bases, with 11 bases left in between. Germline loops: CDR1 SGHTA, CDR2 FQGNSA. CDR3 length: 13 residues. The DNA for the CDR3 is TGTGCCAGCAGCTCCGACTCGGGGAATGAGCAGTTCTTC. It is translated as CASSSDSGNEQFF.

This clone was seen a single time. The J gene is TRBJ2-5, the V gene TRBV7-9; 7 bases align to TRBD2. V lost 5 bases and J lost 5; bases outside the gene matches: 11. The germline V gene has CDR1 SEHNR and CDR2 FQNEAQ (reference sequence). The CDR3 loop spans 15 amino acids. In nucleotides, the CDR3 is TGTGCCAGCAGCCGCAACTCGGCGGGAGCGGAGACCCAGTACTTC. Encoded protein: CASSRNSAGAETQYF.

The V call is TRBV7-9, the J call TRBJ2-2; 11 nucleotides line up with TRBD1. The CDR3 is 15 amino acids. The trim removed 5 bases at V and 7 bases at J, leaving 6 bases unmatched. Germline CDR1 reads SEHNR; CDR2 reads FQNEAQ (reference sequence). CDR3 in amino acids: CASSPWTGGGGELFF. Written as DNA, the CDR3 is TGTGCCAGCAGCCCGTGGACAGGGGGCGGCGGGGAGCTGTTTTTT.

The V and J genes are TRBV11-2 and TRBJ2-7, with D perhaps TRBD1 or TRBD2 (5 bases each). Germline V gene sequence: CDR1 SGHAT, CDR2 FQNNGV. The ends were cut back, 5 bases at V and 3 bases at J, with 17 bases in the middle. The CDR3 loop spans 15 amino acids. The CDR3 loop reads CASSPVRGAGYEQYF. The CDR3 DNA reads as TGTGCCAGCAGCCCTGTCCGGGGCGCCGGCTACGAGCAGTACTTC.

This chain joins TRBV7-8 and TRBJ2-1, with D possibly called TRBD1 or TRBD2 (6 bases each). The CDR3 has 17 residues. The ends were cut back, 1 base at V and 0 bases at J, with 13 bases in the middle. CDR1 is SGHVS and CDR2 is FQNEAQ in the germline V gene. CDR3 nucleotide sequence: TGTGCCAGCAGCTTAGGGGGGGCGGGACGCTCCTACAATGAGCAGTTCTTC. Encoded protein: CASSLGGAGRSYNEQFF.

There are a few counts of this clone. This sample includes further DNA sequences coding for the same CDR3. V and J are TRBV28 and TRBJ2-7, with D tentatively TRBD2 (6 bases). V was clipped by 2 bases and J by 2 bases, with 7 bases between them. This CDR3 contains 13 residues. Germline CDR1 MDHEN, CDR2 SYDVKM. CDR3 amino acids: CASSLGGTYEQYF. In DNA, the CDR3 is TGTGCCAGCAGTTTAGGGGGGACCTACGAGCAGTACTTC.

In the case of this clone: Other DNA sequences in this sample translate to the same CDR3. The rearrangement links TRBV18 to TRBJ1-5; 7 bases agree with TRBD1. The CDR3 has 15 amino acids. CDR1 is KGHSH and CDR2 is LQKENI in the germline V gene. V trimming: 0 bases; J trimming: 3 bases; junction bases outside the gene matches: 2. CDR3 nucleotides: TGTGCCAGCTCACCACCCGGGACAGACAATCAGCCCCAGCATTTT. It is translated as CASSPPGTDNQPQHF.

The chain recombines TRBV30 with TRBJ1-3; D unresolved. Trimming removed 3 bases from V and 4 bases from J, with 16 bases in between. Germline loops: CDR1 GTSNPN, CDR2 SVGIG (reference sequence). The CDR3 has 15 amino acids. Written as DNA, the CDR3 is TGTGCCTGGAGCCCCCCCAGGCCGAGAGGAAACACCATATATTTT. Protein sequence: CAWSPPRPRGNTIYF.

This rearrangement joins TRBV7-3 to TRBJ1-3, with 7 bases matching TRBD1. Per germline, CDR1 SGHTA and CDR2 FQGTGA. The CDR3 is made up of 14 amino acids. Germline trimming cut 5 bases from V and 8 bases from J; bases unmatched to any gene: 9. Here the CDR3 reads CASSPTGMEDTIYF. CDR3 DNA sequence: TGTGCCAGCAGCCCGACAGGGATGGAGGACACCATATATTTT. The variable domain in full, with the rest retrieved from reference TRBV7-3 and TRBJ1-3, is GAGVSQTPSNKVTEKGKYVELRCDPISGHTALYWYRQSLGQGPEFLIYFQGTGAADDSGLPNDRFFAVRPEGSVSTLKIQRTERGDSAVYLCASSPTGMEDTIYFGEGSWLTVV.

This clone showed up many times. This chain links TRBV13 with TRBJ2-3; 8 bases are shared with TRBD2. Germline CDR1 reads PRHDT; CDR2 reads FYEKMQ (reference sequence). This CDR3 has 18 residues. The J segment lost 1 base and the V segment lost 5 bases, leaving 14 bases of the junction unmatched. CDR3 sequence: CASSPGTSTSIGTDTQYF. DNA of the CDR3: TGTGCCAGCAGCCCCGGGACTAGTACCTCGATTGGCACAGATACGCAGTATTTT.

The chain couples TRBV6-5 to TRBJ2-3, with D possibly TRBD2 on 5 matching bases. Trimming left V 8 bases short and J 10 bases short, with 10 bases between. This CDR3 has 10 residues. Germline V lookup: CDR1 MNHEY, CDR2 SVGAGI. The CDR3 spells CASQLGAQYF. CDR3 nucleotides: TGTGCCAGCCAGCTCGGGGCGCAGTATTTT.

The chain employs TRBV9 and TRBJ2-7; possible D gene TRBD2, 6 bases. The CDR3 has 15 amino acids. The V gene's germline CDR1 is SGDLS and CDR2 YYNGEE. V was pared by 0 bases and J by 2 bases, with 12 bases between. As DNA, the CDR3 is TGTGCCAGCAGCGTAGGTGTGGGAGGCCCCTACGAGCAGTACTTC. Its translation is CASSVGVGGPYEQYF. Combining the CDR3 with reference TRBV9 and TRBJ2-7 gives the whole variable domain DSGVTQTPKHLITATGQRVTLRCSPRSGDLSVYWYQQSLDQGLQFLIQYYNGEERAKGNILERFSAQQFPDLHSELNLSSLELGDSALYFCASSVGVGGPYEQYFGPGTRLTVT.

The rearrangement joins TRBV6-6 to TRBJ2-1, with D perhaps being TRBD1 or TRBD2 (7 bases each). V lost 3 bases, J lost 3 bases, and 12 bases lay in between. Germline V CDR1 and CDR2: MNHNY, SVGAGI (reference sequence). The CDR3 runs 15 residues. This CDR3 is CASSYQGGDYNEQFF. As DNA, the CDR3 is TGTGCCAGCAGTTATCAGGGGGGGGACTACAATGAGCAGTTCTTC.

The genes are TRBV10-1 and TRBJ2-1; tentatively, D is TRBD2 (6 bases). The germline V gene encodes CDR1 WNHNN and CDR2 SYGVQD (reference sequence). This CDR3 is 15 amino acids long. Trimming cost V 4 bases and J 5 bases, with 15 bases left between them. CDR3 residues: CASSVGGSGDNEQFF. CDR3 DNA: TGCGCCAGCAGTGTCGGAGGGTCGGGCGACAATGAGCAGTTCTTC.